Below, 5 T cell receptor beta chains from the same sample are listed, as sequenced in a study of cytomegalovirus exposure and HLA in healthy donors. PCR amplification relied on 60 Vbeta primers (plus 13 Jbeta primers). The table came from immunoSEQ multiplex PCR; TCRdb's copy has only in-frame clones and leaves some out. Of approximately 140,000 clones in the sample, 70% to 85% were seen once. Sequenced sample: PBMCs. The receptors derive from a woman aged 40 to 50 in good health and CMV-seronegative.

The gene calls are TRBV12-2 and TRBJ1-1; the table's D gene call, TRBD1, was not cross checked with the DNA. TRBV12-2 is a pseudogene segment. The CDR3 loop spans 20 amino acids. CDR3 DNA: TGTGCAAGTCGCCTTAGAGGGGCCGGGACAGGGCTGGTCGGGGACACTGAAGCTTTCTTT. Translated, it gives CASRLRGAGTGLVGDTEAFF.

V and J are TRBV28 and TRBJ2-7; tentative D call: TRBD1 (6 bases). V was shortened by 8 bases and J by 7 bases, with 9 bases between the two germline ends. The CDR3 consists of 10 residues. Germline CDR1 is MDHEN and CDR2 is SYDVKM. The CDR3 loop reads CASWGREQYF. CDR3 sequence (DNA): TGTGCCAGCTGGGGGCGGGAGCAGTACTTC.

V usage is TRBV5-1 and J usage is TRBJ2-7; a weak D match, TRBD1 (6 bases). Looked up from germline, CDR1 is SGHRS and CDR2 is YFSETQ. Trimming removed 2 bases at V and 5 bases at J, with 14 bases between. CDR3 size: 14 residues. Here the CDR3 DNA reads TGCGCCAGCAGCTTCGACAGGCCACTGGACGAGCAGTACTTC. It yields the protein CASSFDRPLDEQYF.

The rearrangement links TRBV4-2 to TRBJ1-6, with 10 bases identical to TRBD1. Losses at the gene ends were 1 base for V and 7 bases for J; bases not matched to a gene: 13. Germline V gene sequence: CDR1 LGHNA, CDR2 YNFKEQ. This CDR3 is 19 amino acids long. The CDR3 DNA reads TGTGCCAGCAGCCAAGCGGAGTGGAGGACAGGGGGAAAGAATTCACCCCTCCACTTT. It specifies CASSQAEWRTGGKNSPLHF.

This chain joins TRBV7-9 and TRBJ2-7; TRBD1 might be the D (5 bases). Trimming shortened V by 8 bases and J by 3 bases, and 17 bases separated the two germline ends. The germline V gene encodes CDR1 SEHNR and CDR2 FQNEAQ (reference sequence). This CDR3 region has 14 residues. CDR3 DNA sequence: TGTGCCAGCGGACCACCAGGGCTGGGCTACGAGCAGTACTTC. It translates to CASGPPGLGYEQYF.